This T cell receptor beta chain was captured by sequencing in a study of OX40 agonist ivuxolimab in advanced cancers. Sequenced by immunoSEQ multiplex PCR; TCRdb stores in-frame clones only, minus some. The sample comprises over 45,000 clones, just over 85% of which are singletons, and roughly 3.4% rests with the top ten. The CDR3 has 15 amino acids. The junction had 10 bases not matched to a gene; V was cut back by 4 bases and J by 7 bases. Per germline, CDR1 KGHSH and CDR2 LQKENI. The genes are TRBV18 and TRBJ1-5; the match to TRBD1 covers 7 bases. The sequence was obtained from an adult with an advanced solid tumor such as melanoma, head and neck, liver or kidney cancer. The material was CD4+ or CD8+ T cells sorted from blood, obtained in a trial of the OX40 agonist ivuxolimab. The CDR3 coding sequence is TGTGCCAGCTCACGGGATCAGGGGGGGGACCAGCCCCAGCATTTT. Protein: CASSRDQGGDQPQHF.